What follows are 24 T cell receptor beta chains derived from one specimen sequenced in a study of cytomegalovirus exposure and HLA in healthy donors. The PCR ran on 60 Vbeta and 13 Jbeta primers. Clones were sequenced by immunoSEQ multiplex PCR, and TCRdb holds only the in-frame ones, with some missing. The repertoire has 310,000 or so clones, about 90% of them found once; the top ten carry about 2.3%. Sequencing used PBMCs. Receptor source: a woman younger than 30 in good health and CMV-seronegative.

Worth noting for this clone: In the same sample, other DNA sequences code for this CDR3. This rearrangement joins TRBV5-1 to TRBJ1-2; unclear D gene. The CDR3 has 15 amino acids. Germline V gene lookup returns CDR1 SGHRS and CDR2 YFSETQ. Trimming left V 4 bases short and J 1 base short, with 14 bases between. As DNA, the CDR3 is TGCGCCAGCAGCCCCGCTCTGGTCAGTAACTATGGCTACACCTTC. Its protein product is CASSPALVSNYGYTF.

This chain connects TRBV29-1 to TRBJ1-2; TRBD1 aligns across 8 bases. V dropped 7 bases and J dropped 7; count of bases not matched to a gene: 14. Germline lookup yields CDR1 SQVTM and CDR2 ANQGSEA. CDR3 length: 14 amino acids. The CDR3 DNA reads TGCAGCGCCCCACCTCCGGGACAGGCCGGTGGCTACACCTTC. This translates into CSAPPPGQAGGYTF.

This clone was detected only a few times. The gene calls are TRBV15 and TRBJ1-1; D is uncertain. CDR1 and CDR2 (germline): LNHNV, YYDKDF (reference sequence). This CDR3 spans 13 amino acids. V lost 3 bases and J lost 5, with 10 bases in between. The CDR3 nucleotides read TGTGCCACCAGCAGTTACACCGTGACTGAAGCTTTCTTT. Amino acids: CATSSYTVTEAFF. Together with reference TRBV15 and TRBJ1-1, the CDR3 gives the full variable domain: DAMVIQNPRYQVTQFGKPVTLSCSQTLNHNVMYWYQQKSSQAPKLLFHYYDKDFNNEADTPDNFQSRRPNTSFCFLDIRSPGLGDTAMYLCATSSYTVTEAFFGQGTRLTVV.

V gene TRBV6-5 combines with J gene TRBJ2-7; TRBD2 aligns across 7 bases. Germline CDR1 and CDR2: MNHEY and SVGAGI. There are 16 residues in the CDR3. J gave up 2 bases and V 2 bases, and 9 bases lay outside the gene matches. The CDR3 reads CASSYGVAGSPYEQYF. The CDR3 bases are TGTGCCAGCAGTTACGGGGTAGCGGGTTCCCCCTACGAGCAGTACTTC.

Remarks on this clone: At one boundary the junction diverges from the germline segment, which might be a read error. The rearrangement uses TRBV7-7 and TRBJ2-2; perhaps TRBD2 as D (6 bases). The germline V gene has CDR1 SSHAT and CDR2 FNYEAQ (reference sequence). CDR3 length: 17 amino acids. The CDR3 region is CASSPTSPGRRAGELFF. The CDR3 DNA reads as TGTGCTAGCAGCCCCACCTCCCCCGGTAGGAGGGCCGGGGAGCTGTTTTTT. The full variable domain, its missing parts supplied by reference TRBV7-7 and TRBJ2-2, is GAGVSQSPRYKVTKRGQDVTLRCDPISSHATLYWYQQALGQGPEFLTYFNYEAQPDKSGLPSDRFSAERPEGSISTLTIQRTEQRDSAMYRCASSPTSPGRRAGELFFGEGSRLTVL.

The chain recombines TRBV4-1 with TRBJ1-2, with 10 bases matching TRBD1. Unmatched junction bases numbered 13, after V lost 4 bases and J lost 5 bases. CDR1 and CDR2 from the germline V gene are MGHRA and YSYEKL. The CDR3 sequence is 17 residues long. The CDR3 spells CASSPTKTGGMKYGYTF. The DNA of the CDR3 is TGCGCCAGCAGCCCCACAAAGACAGGGGGCATGAAGTATGGCTACACCTTC.

V is TRBV6-1 and J is TRBJ1-2; 10 nucleotides align to TRBD1. The CDR3 totals 14 residues. J was trimmed by 6 bases and V by 7 bases; bases with no gene match: 8. Germline V gene sequence: CDR1 MNHNS, CDR2 SASEGT. Here the CDR3 reads CASIITGTGDGYTF. In DNA, the CDR3 is TGTGCCAGCATTATAACCGGGACAGGGGATGGCTACACCTTC.

The gene calls are TRBV5-1 and TRBJ2-2; D might be TRBD1 (5 bases). Per the germline V gene, CDR1 is SGHRS and CDR2 is YFSETQ. V was cut by 3 bases and J by 4 bases, with 16 bases left in between. The CDR3 has 16 amino acids. This CDR3 is CASSSRIGQTTGELFF. DNA for the CDR3: TGCGCCAGCAGCTCGAGGATTGGACAAACCACCGGGGAGCTGTTTTTT.

This clone was seen only a few times. The rearrangement joins TRBV18 to TRBJ1-5; weak D call: TRBD1 (6 bases). V was shortened by 10 bases and J by 5 bases, with 30 bases between the two germline ends. This CDR3 has 18 residues. The germline V gene encodes CDR1 KGHSH and CDR2 LQKENI. CDR3 residues: CANRGLRNRVMDHQPQHF. The CDR3 DNA follows: TGTGCCAACCGGGGCCTCCGTAACAGGGTCATGGATCATCAGCCCCAGCATTTT.

The CDR3 nucleotides are TGTGCCAGCAGCCCGGACAGGGGGGGTGAAAAACTGTTTTTT. It is translated as CASSPDRGGEKLFF. This rearrangement joins TRBV27 to TRBJ1-4, with 10 bases matching TRBD1. V shed 6 bases and J 7 bases; nucleotides not matched to a gene: 5. Germline V gives CDR1 MNHEY, CDR2 SMNVEV (reference sequence). The CDR3 is made up of 14 amino acids. Combining the CDR3 with reference TRBV27 and TRBJ1-4 gives the whole variable domain EAQVTQNPRYLITVTGKKLTVTCSQNMNHEYMSWYRQDPGLGLRQIYYSMNVEVTDKGDVPEGYKVSRKEKRNFPLILESPSPNQTSLYFCASSPDRGGEKLFFGSGTQLSVL.

This chain links TRBV14 with TRBJ2-2, with TRBD2 as a possible D gene (5 bases). The V end was cut by 0 bases, the J end by 4 bases, with 15 bases between. The CDR3 spans 17 residues. Per germline, CDR1 SGHDN and CDR2 FVKESK. The CDR3 here is CASSQDRVRRGTGELFF. In DNA form, the CDR3 reads TGTGCCAGCAGCCAAGATCGGGTTAGACGGGGCACCGGGGAGCTGTTTTTT.

The chain uses TRBV9 and TRBJ2-7; 9 bases line up with TRBD2. Per the germline V gene, CDR1 is SGDLS and CDR2 is YYNGEE. Germline trimming cut 0 bases from V and 6 bases from J; bases unmatched to any gene: 7. This CDR3 has 15 amino acids. The CDR3 loop is CASSVEDSGGREQYF. Here the CDR3 DNA reads TGTGCCAGCAGCGTAGAAGATAGCGGGGGCCGCGAGCAGTACTTC. The full variable domain, rest sourced from reference TRBV9 and TRBJ2-7, is DSGVTQTPKHLITATGQRVTLRCSPRSGDLSVYWYQQSLDQGLQFLIQYYNGEERAKGNILERFSAQQFPDLHSELNLSSLELGDSALYFCASSVEDSGGREQYFGPGTRLTVT.

The chain links TRBV11-2 to TRBJ1-1; 11 positions agree with TRBD1. This CDR3 has 16 residues. Germline CDR1 and CDR2: SGHAT and FQNNGV. V lost 5 bases and J lost 1; bases outside the gene matches: 6. CDR3 amino acids: CASSTRTGGGNTEAFF. In DNA, the CDR3 is TGTGCCAGCAGCACTCGGACAGGGGGCGGGAACACTGAAGCTTTCTTT. Full variable domain (missing parts from reference TRBV11-2 and TRBJ1-1): EAGVAQSPRYKIIEKRQSVAFWCNPISGHATLYWYQQILGQGPKLLIQFQNNGVVDDSQLPKDRFSAERLKGVDSTLKIQPAKLEDSAVYLCASSTRTGGGNTEAFFGQGTRLTVV.

A remark on this clone: This sample also contains other DNA sequences that code for the same CDR3. The J gene is TRBJ2-5, the V gene TRBV20-1, with unresolved D. Germline CDR1 is DFQATT and CDR2 is SNEGSKA (reference sequence). Trimming removed 4 bases at V and 4 bases at J, with 4 bases between. The CDR3 runs 10 residues. The CDR3 DNA follows: TGCAGTGCTACAGGAGAGACCCAGTACTTC. Amino acid sequence: CSATGETQYF.

This clone was seen once. V gene TRBV7-9 combines with J gene TRBJ1-1; 10 nucleotides align to TRBD1. Germline loops: CDR1 SEHNR, CDR2 FQNEAQ (reference sequence). V was clipped by 6 bases and J by 3 bases; unmatched bases: 4. The CDR3 sequence is 14 residues long. The CDR3 spells CASSRQGADTEAFF. The CDR3 region has the DNA TGTGCCAGCAGTCGACAGGGGGCTGACACTGAAGCTTTCTTT.

As regards this clone: An end of the junction differs from the germline gene, which may be a read error. J is TRBJ1-2 and V is TRBV7-9; possible D gene TRBD1, 6 bases. CDR3 length: 14 residues. Germline-derived CDR1 and CDR2 are SEHNR and FQNEAQ (reference sequence). CDR3 coding DNA: TGTTCCAGCAGTCCAGCAGGGGTGCCGGGTGGCTACACCTTC. As protein: CSSSPAGVPGGYTF.

The gene calls are TRBV29-1 and TRBJ1-1; D remains unclear. The germline V gene has CDR1 SQVTM and CDR2 ANQGSEA. V gave up 7 bases and J gave up 1 base, with 13 bases separating them. The CDR3 is 13 residues long. Written as DNA, the CDR3 is TGCAGCGCTACCGGACGGGGGAACACTGAAGCTTTCTTT. It codes for CSATGRGNTEAFF.

This clone was seen a handful of times. V usage is TRBV5-1 and J usage is TRBJ2-3; 9 bases line up with TRBD2. J was trimmed by 2 bases and V by 1 base; bases with no gene match: 5. Germline assignment: CDR1 SGHRS and CDR2 YFSETQ. CDR3 length equals 16 residues. The CDR3 is CASSLWKRGVTDTQYF. The CDR3 DNA reads as TGCGCCAGCAGCTTGTGGAAGCGGGGGGTCACAGATACGCAGTATTTT.

This clone was counted between two and nine times. The genes are TRBV10-3 and TRBJ2-7; D not resolved. The V and J ends lost 2 bases and 4 bases respectively, with 3 bases between them. Germline assignment: CDR1 ENHRY and CDR2 SYGVKD. The CDR3 has 11 residues. The CDR3 is CAISEHYEQYF. Written as DNA, the CDR3 is TGTGCCATCAGTGAGCATTACGAGCAGTACTTC.

The V and J genes are TRBV6-5 and TRBJ1-2, with TRBD1 matching over 7 bases. The CDR3 spans 14 residues. The germline V gene has CDR1 MNHEY and CDR2 SVGAGI. The V segment lost 0 bases and the J segment 8 bases; nucleotides outside the gene matches: 6. The CDR3, as DNA: TGTGCCAGCAGTTACTCTATCCAGGGGGGCGGCTACACCTTC. Translation gives CASSYSIQGGGYTF.

The J gene is TRBJ2-6, the V gene TRBV10-3, with 7 bases that match TRBD1. Germline values: CDR1 ENHRY, CDR2 SYGVKD. The CDR3 is 18 amino acids. Trimming removed 6 bases from V and 0 bases from J; junction bases left unmatched: 11. CDR3 coding DNA: TGTGCCATCAGACCCACCGGGACAGACGACTCTGGGGCCAACGTCCTGACTTTC. Its translation is CAIRPTGTDDSGANVLTF.

The rearrangement joins TRBV5-1 to TRBJ2-1; maybe TRBD2 (6 bases). The CDR3 has 17 amino acids. Germline V lookup: CDR1 SGHRS, CDR2 YFSETQ. Trimming took 6 bases from V and 4 from J, leaving 23 bases between them. CDR3 coding DNA: TGCGCCAGCAATTCGGAGGGGTCCGGCCCATATTACAATGAGCAGTTCTTC. This codes for CASNSEGSGPYYNEQFF.

Concerning this clone: Within the sample, other DNA sequences also encode this same CDR3. The chain employs TRBV11-2 and TRBJ1-6; the D is unclear. Germline assignment: CDR1 SGHAT and CDR2 FQNNGV. The CDR3 runs to 16 residues. V was shortened by 2 bases and J by 7 bases, with 15 bases between the two germline ends. The CDR3 DNA reads as TGTGCCAGCAGCTTAATGTCTTTCAGTTTCAATTCACCCCTCCACTTT. As protein: CASSLMSFSFNSPLHF.

The chain joins TRBV18 to TRBJ1-1; TRBD1 matches at 7 bases. There are 15 residues in the CDR3. The V gene's germline CDR1 is KGHSH and CDR2 LQKENI. V was pared by 3 bases and J by 4 bases, with 8 bases of the junction left unmatched. The CDR3 is CASSPMTGMSTEAFF. The CDR3 DNA reads as TGTGCCAGCTCACCTATGACAGGGATGAGCACTGAAGCTTTCTTT.